This passage covers 17 T cell receptor beta chains from one sample sequenced in a study of blood T cells in healthy people across ages. For the second PCR, which ran for about 6 to 11 cycles, a sample-barcoded 5' primer and a J-beta primer mix were used. TCRdb reprocessed the 5' RACE reads with MiXCR, giving one entry per CDR3 protein. Found here are around 870,000 distinct CDR3 sequences, about 30% of them singletons; the top ten hold 15% to 20%. Sequencing was done on a sample of blood. These TCRs come from a woman at least 80 years old in good health.

The CDR3 nucleotides are TGTGCCAGCAGTTCACAGGGGGCATATGAAAAACTGTTTTTT. This codes for CASSSQGAYEKLFF. V gene TRBV7-8 combines with J gene TRBJ1-4; 9 bases match TRBD1. This CDR3 contains 14 residues. Germline trimming cut 6 bases from V and 6 bases from J; bases unmatched to any gene: 5. Per the germline V gene, CDR1 is SGHVS and CDR2 is FQNEAQ.

With respect to this clonotype: This sequence may be a read error, since a much larger clone differs from it by one base. The chain is built from TRBV5-1 and TRBJ2-3, with D possibly TRBD2 on 7 matching bases. This CDR3 spans 15 amino acids. The germline CDR1 and CDR2 sequences are SGHRS and YFSETQ. In DNA, the CDR3 is TGCGCCAGCAACTTGGCCGATGCGGGGGCGGATACGCAGTATTTT. Amino acids: CASNLADAGADTQYF.

This clonotype showed up many times. V and J are TRBV20-1 and TRBJ1-2, with TRBD1 matching over 7 bases. This CDR3 comprises 12 residues. Germline-derived CDR1 and CDR2 are DFQATT and SNEGSKA (reference sequence). V trimming: 6 bases; J trimming: 7 bases; junction bases outside the gene matches: 8. CDR3 bases: TGCAGTGCCGATAACAGGGGAGGTGGCTACACCTTC. Its translation: CSADNRGGGYTF.

This clonotype has a count of ten or more. V is TRBV5-1 and J is TRBJ1-2, with 7 bases identical to TRBD1. With V trimmed by 5 bases and J by 2 bases, 27 bases remained unmatched. CDR1 is SGHRS, CDR2 YFSETQ, per germline. The length of the CDR3 is 21 residues. CDR3 residues: CASRQSGGLGDVRGRNYGYTF. CDR3 bases: TGCGCCAGCAGGCAATCAGGGGGATTGGGCGACGTGAGGGGAAGGAACTATGGCTACACCTTC.

For this clonotype: Compared with germline, one end of the junction differs, possibly owing to a read error. The V gene is TRBV18, the J gene TRBJ2-7; TRBD1 might be the D (5 bases). Germline CDR1 is KGHSH and CDR2 is LQKENI. The CDR3 is made up of 15 amino acids. The CDR3 bases are TGTGCCAGCTCGCCACCGACAGATACTGGACACGAGCAGTACTTC. This encodes CASSPPTDTGHEQYF.

Comment on this clonotype: A read error is possible here, since a much larger clone lies one base away. The chain employs TRBV9 and TRBJ1-2; no clear D gene. Looked up from germline, CDR1 is SGDLS and CDR2 is YYNGEE. There are 16 residues in the CDR3. V was shortened by 3 bases and J by 1 base, with 16 bases between the two germline ends. CDR3 DNA sequence: TGTGCCAGCAGCGCTTCACTAGTAGGCGGTAACTATGGCTACACCTTC. Encoded protein: CASSASLVGGNYGYTF.

This clonotype was detected only a few times. The chain employs TRBV12-3 or TRBV12-4 and TRBJ1-2; a possible D gene is TRBD1 (5 bases). The V gene lost 3 bases and the J gene lost 3 bases, with 17 bases spanning the gap. The CDR3 runs 16 residues. The CDR3 spells CASSLFTRGYDYGYTF. The CDR3 DNA sequence: TGTGCCAGCAGTTTGTTTACTAGGGGATACGACTATGGCTACACCTTC.

The chain links TRBV3-1 to TRBJ1-1; D is uncertain. The CDR3 is 18 residues long. CDR1 is LGHDT, CDR2 YNNKEL, per germline (reference sequence). Trimming removed 1 base from V and 2 bases from J, with 20 bases in between. DNA of the CDR3: TGTGCCAGCAGCCAAGTCCGGCTTAAACCTTCGGGAAACACTGAAGCTTTCTTT. Protein: CASSQVRLKPSGNTEAFF.

The table lists this clonotype with a few counts. The rearrangement uses TRBV12-3 or TRBV12-4 and TRBJ2-1; 7 bases match TRBD1. The CDR3 extends over 16 amino acids. Trimming took 6 bases from V and 4 from J; bases not matched to a gene: 12. The CDR3 DNA sequence: TGTGCCAGCAGAAAGACAGGGCGTTCCTTATACAATGAGCAGTTCTTC. Amino acids: CASRKTGRSLYNEQFF.

This clonotype has ten or more counts. The rearrangement joins TRBV4-3 to TRBJ2-7; tentative D call: TRBD1 (5 bases). The V and J ends lost 1 base and 10 bases respectively, with 14 bases between them. Germline CDR1 is LGHNA and CDR2 is YSLEER. CDR3 size: 13 residues. This chain's CDR3 is CASSQGVGENQYF. The CDR3 nucleotides are TGCGCCAGCAGCCAAGGTGTAGGGGAAAACCAGTACTTC.

V is TRBV27 and J is TRBJ1-1, with TRBD1 matching over 9 bases. Germline CDR1 and CDR2: MNHEY and SMNVEV (reference sequence). V lost 5 bases to trimming and J lost 5 bases; unmatched junction nucleotides: 9. This CDR3 is built from 15 residues. The CDR3 loop reads CASSAAGTGRTEAFF. CDR3 DNA: TGTGCCAGCAGTGCCGCCGGGACAGGGCGAACTGAAGCTTTCTTT.

Concerning this clonotype itself: The junction shows a germline mismatch at one end, possibly a read error. V gene TRBV12-3 or TRBV12-4 combines with J gene TRBJ2-3; unclear D gene. CDR3 length: 14 residues. In DNA form, the CDR3 reads TGTGCCAGCAGTTTCATAGTGAGCACAGATGCGCAATATTTT. This translates into CASSFIVSTDAQYF.

This clonotype was seen many times. The chain is built from TRBV7-2 and TRBJ1-1; TRBD1 is a possible D gene (5 bases). Trimming stripped 1 base from V and 1 base from J, with 13 bases between. From germline, CDR1 is SGHTA and CDR2 FQGNSA. The CDR3 covers 16 residues. CDR3 region: CASSLGTGGGNTEAFF. In DNA, the CDR3 is TGTGCCAGCAGCTTAGGCACGGGGGGAGGGAACACTGAAGCTTTCTTT. The full variable domain, rest sourced from reference TRBV7-2 and TRBJ1-1, is GAGVSQSPSNKVTEKGKDVELRCDPISGHTALYWYRQSLGQGLEFLIYFQGNSAPDKSGLPSDRFSAERTGGSVSTLTIQRTQQEDSAVYLCASSLGTGGGNTEAFFGQGTRLTVV.

As regards this clonotype: A much larger clone lies one base from this, so it may be a read error. The V gene is TRBV7-9, the J gene TRBJ1-2; tentative D call: TRBD1 (6 bases). Per the germline V gene, CDR1 is SEHNR and CDR2 is FQNEAQ (reference sequence). The CDR3 has 15 amino acids. CDR3 bases: TGTGCCAGCAGTAGCCGGGACACGATTAACTATGACTACACCTTC. This sequence encodes CASSSRDTINYDYTF.

The table lists this clonotype with many counts. The rearrangement joins TRBV20-1 to TRBJ1-1; no reliable D call. Germline values: CDR1 DFQATT, CDR2 SNEGSKA (reference sequence). V dropped 4 bases and J dropped 1 base, with 7 bases sitting between them. This CDR3 comprises 12 residues. CDR3 sequence: CSAKQPNTEAFF. In nucleotides, the CDR3 is TGCAGTGCTAAACAGCCGAACACTGAAGCTTTCTTT.

The V and J genes are TRBV7-8 and TRBJ2-2; D perhaps matches TRBD2 (6 bases). Trimming removed 0 bases at V and 1 base at J, with 15 bases between. This CDR3 spans 18 amino acids. Germline V gene sequence: CDR1 SGHVS, CDR2 FQNEAQ. CDR3 amino acids: CASSLATCGTGNTGELFF. Written as DNA, the CDR3 is TGTGCCAGCAGCTTAGCCACTTGCGGGACGGGGAACACCGGGGAGCTGTTTTTT. The variable domain in full, with the rest retrieved from reference TRBV7-8 and TRBJ2-2, is GAGVSQSPRYKVAKRGQDVALRCDPISGHVSLFWYQQALGQGPEFLTYFQNEAQLDKSGLPSDRFFAERPEGSVSTLKIQRTQQEDSAVYLCASSLATCGTGNTGELFFGEGSRLTVL.

CDR3 residues: CASSSRTGLNEKLFF. CDR3 DNA: TGTGCCAGCAGCTCCCGGACAGGGCTTAATGAAAAACTGTTTTTT. V and J are TRBV7-2 and TRBJ1-4; 8 bases align to TRBD1. This CDR3 spans 15 amino acids. Germline assignment: CDR1 SGHTA and CDR2 FQGNSA. Trimming removed 4 bases from V and 4 bases from J; junction bases left unmatched: 5.